The rows below give T cell receptor beta chains drawn from one sample of a study of neurological immune-mediated disorders. Using its own MiXCR run on the 5' RACE reads, TCRdb lists one record per CDR3 protein. This table holds about 53,000 distinct CDR3 sequences, 15% to 20% found once. Sequenced input: PBMCs. The source is a man in his sixties in good health. The CDR3 runs from the conserved cysteine through the conserved F or W. A D gene is named only where the DNA matches it firmly. Some rows have no size entry. The others give once, few or many, or a class for an expanded clone.

J: TRBJ2-5; D: TRBD1; V: TRBV12-3/TRBV12-4; size: many; DNA: TGTGCCAGCAGTTTTGGACAGGACGAGACCCAGTACTTC; CDR3: CASSFGQDETQYF
J: TRBJ2-3; D: .; V: TRBV20-1; size: few; DNA: TGCAGTGCTAGAGGGGGGGTTGCCACAGATACGCAGTATTTT; CDR3: CSARGGVATDTQYF
J: TRBJ1-6; D: TRBD1; V: TRBV3-1; size: many; DNA: TGTGCCAGCAGCCAAGAAAGACAGGGTTATTCACCCCTCCACTTT; CDR3: CASSQERQGYSPLHF
J: TRBJ2-7; D: .; V: TRBV3-1; size: many; DNA: TGTGCCAGCAGCCAAGCCGGGAGTAGGTACGAGCAGTACTTC; CDR3: CASSQAGSRYEQYF
J: TRBJ2-5; D: .; V: TRBV28; size: many; DNA: TGTGCCAGCAGTTTCTCTGCGGGCCTCCAAGAGACCCAGTACTTC; CDR3: CASSFSAGLQETQYF
J: TRBJ2-1; D: .; V: TRBV20-1; size: many; DNA: .; CDR3: CSADFRGERINEQFF
J: TRBJ2-7; D: .; V: TRBV20-1; size: many; DNA: TGCAGTGCATTAAAGGCGGGCTCGATCTACGAGCAGTACTTC; CDR3: CSALKAGSIYEQYF
J: TRBJ2-5; D: TRBD2; V: TRBV3-1; size: many; DNA: TGTGCCAGCAGCCCGGGACTAGCGGACGGGGAGACCCAGTACTTC; CDR3: CASSPGLADGETQYF
J: TRBJ2-3; D: .; V: TRBV20-1; size: many; DNA: TGCAGTGCAACCACAGGTGTTCACACAGATACGCAGTATTTT; CDR3: CSATTGVHTDTQYF
J: TRBJ2-2; D: TRBD1; V: TRBV4-1; size: many; DNA: TGCGCCAGCAGGCCTGACAGGGAGAACACCGGGGAGCTGTTTTTT; CDR3: CASRPDRENTGELFF
J: TRBJ2-4; D: TRBD2; V: TRBV7-8; size: once; DNA: TGTGCCAGCCCGGGACTAGCGGGAGCATCGGACAAAAACATTCAGTACTTC; CDR3: CASPGLAGASDKNIQYF
J: TRBJ2-1; D: .; V: TRBV11-3; size: many; DNA: TGTGCCAGCAGCCGCATGGGGGGGCCCTACAATGAGCAGTTCTTC; CDR3: CASSRMGGPYNEQFF
J: TRBJ2-5; D: .; V: TRBV5-1; size: many; DNA: TGCGCCAGCAGCTTCATCCCTCGCGTGGAGACCCAGTACTTC; CDR3: CASSFIPRVETQYF
J: TRBJ2-5; D: TRBD2; V: TRBV20-1; size: many; DNA: TGCAGTGCTAGAGCGGGCGGGAGTAGAGCTGAGACCCAGTACTTC; CDR3: CSARAGGSRAETQYF
J: TRBJ1-3; D: TRBD1; V: TRBV12-3/TRBV12-4; size: many; DNA: TGTGCCAGCAGTCGCGCCCTCGAAACAGGGGCCTCTGGAAACACCATATATTTT; CDR3: CASSRALETGASGNTIYF
J: TRBJ2-3; D: .; V: TRBV7-2; size: .; DNA: TGTGCCAGCAGCTTCTCGGAGGCTACAGATACGCAGTATTTT; CDR3: CASSFSEATDTQYF
J: TRBJ2-7; D: TRBD1; V: TRBV20-1; size: many; DNA: TGCAGTGCTACGGGTGAGGGGGCTAGCTACGAGCAGTACTTC; CDR3: CSATGEGASYEQYF
J: TRBJ2-1; D: .; V: TRBV6-2/TRBV6-3; size: many; DNA: TGTGCCAGCAGACGAGACAATGAGCAGTTCTTC; CDR3: CASRRDNEQFF
J: TRBJ1-4; D: TRBD1; V: TRBV5-1; size: many; DNA: TGCGCCAGCAGCAGGGACAGTGATGATCAACTGTTTTTT; CDR3: CASSRDSDDQLFF
J: TRBJ2-1; D: .; V: TRBV7-3; size: many; DNA: TGTGCCAGCAGCTTAAGTCGGGACAATGAGCAGTTCTTC; CDR3: CASSLSRDNEQFF
J: TRBJ2-7; D: .; V: TRBV6-5; size: .; DNA: TGTGCCAGCAGTTTTCGGACCCGCTACGAGCAGCACTTC; CDR3: CASSFRTRYEQHF
J: TRBJ2-7; D: TRBD2; V: TRBV12-3/TRBV12-4; size: few; DNA: TGTGCCAGCAGTTTAGGGAGGTTAGCGGGAGGCTACGAGCAGTACTTC; CDR3: CASSLGRLAGGYEQYF
J: TRBJ1-1; D: .; V: TRBV27; size: .; DNA: TGTGCCAGCAGTTTTAGGGGGATAACTGAAGCTTTCTTT; CDR3: CASSFRGITEAFF
J: TRBJ2-6; D: .; V: TRBV28; size: few; DNA: TGTGCCAGCGGCAGGGCTGGGGCCAACGTCCTGACTTTC; CDR3: CASGRAGANVLTF
J: TRBJ2-1; D: TRBD2; V: TRBV4-2; size: many; DNA: TGTGCCAGCAGCCTCCCGGCGCGGGAGGGCCTAGATGAGCAGTTCTTC; CDR3: CASSLPAREGLDEQFF
J: TRBJ1-2; D: .; V: TRBV28; size: .; DNA: TGTGCCAGCAGTTTCCGAAACTATGGCTACACCTTC; CDR3: CASSFRNYGYTF
J: TRBJ1-5; D: TRBD1; V: TRBV7-9; size: many; DNA: TGTGCCAGCAGCCCCGCGGGACAGGGAGAATTCTATAGCAATCAGCCCCAGCATTTT; CDR3: CASSPAGQGEFYSNQPQHF
J: TRBJ2-1; D: TRBD2; V: TRBV7-8; size: many; DNA: TGTGCCAGCTTTCCGGGACTAGCGGGGTACAATGAGCAGTTCTTC; CDR3: CASFPGLAGYNEQFF
J: TRBJ2-1; D: TRBD2; V: TRBV10-3; size: .; DNA: TGTGCCATCAGGCCGACTAGCGGGGGTGGGGGTGAGCAGTTCTTC; CDR3: CAIRPTSGGGGEQFF
J: TRBJ1-4; D: .; V: TRBV7-9; size: .; DNA: TGTGCCACTCCCTCGGGCCCTAATGAAAAACTGTTTTTT; CDR3: CATPSGPNEKLFF
J: TRBJ2-7; D: .; V: TRBV2; size: many; DNA: TGTGCCAGCATTGGAGAACCCTACGAGCAGTACTTC; CDR3: CASIGEPYEQYF
J: TRBJ2-2; D: TRBD2; V: TRBV6-2/TRBV6-3; size: many; DNA: TGTGCCAGCAGCCTTAGCGGGAGCGACACCGGGGAGCTGTTTTTT; CDR3: CASSLSGSDTGELFF
J: TRBJ2-3; D: .; V: TRBV2; size: many; DNA: TGTGCCAGCAGTGAAGGGGGGGCGCAAGATACGCAGTATTTT; CDR3: CASSEGGAQDTQYF
J: TRBJ2-2; D: TRBD2; V: TRBV2; size: many; DNA: TGTGCCAGCAGTCTTAGCGGGAGGAACACCGGGGAGCTGTTTTTT; CDR3: CASSLSGRNTGELFF
J: TRBJ1-1; D: TRBD1; V: TRBV6-5; size: few; DNA: TGTGCCAGCAGACGACAGGGCACCCACACTGAAGCTTTCTTT; CDR3: CASRRQGTHTEAFF
J: TRBJ2-1; D: .; V: TRBV2; size: many; DNA: TGTGCCAGCAGTGAAGGGGACACCTTTTACAATGAGCAGTTCTTC; CDR3: CASSEGDTFYNEQFF
J: TRBJ2-7; D: .; V: TRBV20-1; size: many; DNA: TGCAGTGCTAGAGATGGGGGCAGTAGGAGCGAGCAGTACTTC; CDR3: CSARDGGSRSEQYF
J: TRBJ2-7; D: TRBD2; V: TRBV5-1; size: many; DNA: TGCGCCAGCAGCTTGCTAACGGGAGGGCCCTACGAGCAGTACTTC; CDR3: CASSLLTGGPYEQYF
J: TRBJ2-1; D: .; V: TRBV5-1; size: .; DNA: TGCGCCAGCAGCTTGTGGGGGTACAATGAGCAGTTCTTC; CDR3: CASSLWGYNEQFF
J: TRBJ2-3; D: TRBD2; V: TRBV12-3/TRBV12-4; size: .; DNA: TGTGCCAGCAGCAACAGCGGGGGATGGACAGATACGCAGTATTTT; CDR3: CASSNSGGWTDTQYF
J: TRBJ1-5; D: TRBD1; V: TRBV5-1; size: many; DNA: TGCGCCAGCAGCCCCATGACAGGGGGTCAGCCCCAGCATTTT; CDR3: CASSPMTGGQPQHF
J: TRBJ2-1; D: .; V: TRBV27; size: many; DNA: TGTGCCAGCAGTTTCCGACCTGGACAGTTCAATGAGCAGTTCTTC; CDR3: CASSFRPGQFNEQFF